Presented here are 23 T cell receptor beta chains from one specimen sequenced in a study of blood T cell repertoires in COVID-19. Libraries were prepared by immunoSEQ multiplex PCR; TCRdb keeps only in-frame clonotypes and omits some of them. The sample lists about 500,000 clones, roughly 91% occurring once. The sample taken for sequencing was peripheral blood. The receptors stem from a woman between 50 and 59 years old with COVID-19, enrolled during active disease.

The chain links TRBV6-1 to TRBJ2-3; D might be TRBD2 (5 bases). There are 14 residues in the CDR3. The germline CDR1 and CDR2 sequences are MNHNS and SASEGT. Trimming took 0 bases from V and 4 from J, leaving 8 bases between them. CDR3 amino acids: CASSEAAGSDTQYF. The CDR3 nucleotides read TGTGCCAGCAGTGAAGCGGCGGGCTCAGATACGCAGTATTTT.

This chain joins TRBV19 and TRBJ1-2; maybe TRBD1 (6 bases). CDR3 length: 15 amino acids. Looked up from germline, CDR1 is LNHDA and CDR2 is SQIVND (reference sequence). V gave up 3 bases and J gave up 4 bases, with 15 bases separating them. The CDR3 is CASSIRTATFYGYTF. The CDR3 nucleotides read TGTGCCAGTAGTATCAGGACAGCGACTTTCTATGGCTACACCTTC.

This sequence joins TRBV11-2 and TRBJ2-1; 8 positions match TRBD2. The CDR3 runs to 16 residues. J was trimmed by 15 bases and V by 1 base; bases with no gene match: 17. From germline, CDR1 is SGHAT and CDR2 FQNNGV. CDR3 sequence (DNA): TGTGCCAGCAGCTTAGGGAAACGAGCGGGGGAAGGCCATGGGTTCTTC. This codes for CASSLGKRAGEGHGFF.

The gene calls are TRBV5-1 and TRBJ1-1; 8 bases line up with TRBD1. Trimming cost V 3 bases and J 7 bases; bases outside gene matches: 5. The CDR3 sequence is 13 residues long. Per germline, CDR1 SGHRS and CDR2 YFSETQ. The CDR3 is CASSSTGGREAFF. The CDR3 nucleotides are TGCGCCAGCAGCTCCACAGGGGGACGTGAAGCTTTCTTT.

This chain links TRBV18 with TRBJ1-1; 8 bases agree with TRBD1. This CDR3 region has 17 residues. V dropped 2 bases and J dropped 3; count of bases not matched to a gene: 11. From germline, CDR1 is KGHSH and CDR2 LQKENI. The CDR3, as DNA: TGTGCCAGCTCACCAAGAATCGGGACAGGCCTATACACTGAAGCTTTCTTT. Translating gives CASSPRIGTGLYTEAFF.

As DNA, the CDR3 is TGTGCCAGCAGTTTAGGGGGATTAGCTTTCTTT. Translated: CASSLGGLAFF. The V and J genes are TRBV6-5 and TRBJ1-1; D perhaps matches TRBD1 (6 bases). Per germline, CDR1 MNHEY and CDR2 SVGAGI. The CDR3 contains 11 residues. The V end lost 4 bases, the J end lost 10 bases, and 10 bases lay between the germline ends.

V usage is TRBV6-1 and J usage is TRBJ2-7; D might be TRBD1 (6 bases). Germline lookup yields CDR1 MNHNS and CDR2 SASEGT. The ends were cut back, 2 bases at V and 4 bases at J, with 18 bases in the middle. The CDR3 has 16 residues. CDR3 bases: TGTGCCAGCAGTGAACTATGGGGGCAGGGTAGGTACGAGCAGTACTTC. It codes for CASSELWGQGRYEQYF.

CDR3 nucleotide sequence: TGTGCCAGCAGTTCCATACAGGGCGGTGGGCGGACGTATTTT. This sequence encodes CASSSIQGGGRTYF. The V gene is TRBV28, the J gene TRBJ2-3; possibly TRBD1 for D (6 bases). Germline V lookup: CDR1 MDHEN, CDR2 SYDVKM. V gave up 4 bases and J gave up 14 bases, with 22 bases separating them. CDR3 size: 14 residues.

The genes are TRBV7-6 and TRBJ2-1; TRBD1 agrees at 8 bases. This CDR3 spans 16 amino acids. Trimming removed 5 bases from V and 1 base from J; junction bases left unmatched: 7. CDR1 and CDR2 (germline): SGHVS, FNYEAQ. CDR3 loop: CASSRTGSQSYNEQFF. In DNA, the CDR3 is TGTGCCAGCAGCCGGACAGGGTCGCAGTCCTACAATGAGCAGTTCTTC.

This clone was observed a handful of times. The rearrangement uses TRBV6-6 and TRBJ1-5; D ambiguous. The CDR3 extends over 14 amino acids. Between the trimmed V and J ends, which lost 2 bases and 8 bases, there was a span of 13 bases. Germline V lookup: CDR1 MNHNY, CDR2 SVGAGI (reference sequence). CDR3 DNA: TGTGCCAGCAGTTACGAGGGAGGGAGGGAGCCCCAGCATTTT. This sequence encodes CASSYEGGREPQHF.

This sequence joins TRBV9 and TRBJ2-1; D is perhaps TRBD2 (5 bases). The length of the CDR3 is 13 residues. V was cut by 4 bases and J by 8 bases, with 13 bases left in between. Germline values: CDR1 SGDLS, CDR2 YYNGEE. CDR3 coding DNA: TGTGCCAGCAGCCTCCGGGGAGAACATGAGCAGTTCTTC. This encodes CASSLRGEHEQFF.

This clone was recorded a few times. The chain combines TRBV5-1 with TRBJ1-6, with D possibly TRBD1 on 6 matching bases. Between the trimmed V and J ends, which lost 4 bases and 8 bases, there was a span of 13 bases. Per the germline V gene, CDR1 is SGHRS and CDR2 is YFSETQ. The CDR3 has 14 amino acids. The CDR3 DNA follows: TGCGCCAGCAGCATACAGGGTTCTTATTCACCCCTCCACTTT. This sequence encodes CASSIQGSYSPLHF.

The J gene is TRBJ2-3, the V gene TRBV28, with 9 bases aligning to TRBD1. The CDR3 runs 18 residues. Germline trimming cut 1 base from V and 0 bases from J; bases unmatched to any gene: 8. CDR1 MDHEN and CDR2 SYDVKM come from the germline V gene. CDR3 coding DNA: TGTGCCAGCAGTTTATACAGGGGGCGATCCCAAAGCACAGATACGCAGTATTTT. This codes for CASSLYRGRSQSTDTQYF.

The rearrangement uses TRBV30 and TRBJ2-1; the D gene is possibly TRBD2 (7 bases). CDR3 length equals 17 residues. V lost 3 bases and J 4 bases, leaving 22 bases between the germline ends. CDR1 is GTSNPN and CDR2 is SVGIG in the germline V gene (reference sequence). The CDR3 protein is CAWSARGGLTLYNEQFF. Written as DNA, the CDR3 is TGTGCCTGGAGCGCAAGGGGGGGCCTAACCTTATACAATGAGCAGTTCTTC.

This chain links TRBV6-5 with TRBJ2-3; the D is unclear. Trimming cost V 2 bases and J 6 bases, with 12 bases left between them. The V gene's germline CDR1 is MNHEY and CDR2 SVGAGI. CDR3 length equals 14 residues. CDR3 region: CASSYGPTPDTQYF. CDR3 nucleotide sequence: TGTGCCAGCAGTTACGGGCCTACTCCGGATACGCAGTATTTT.

The gene calls are TRBV6-5 and TRBJ1-2, with TRBD1 identical over 7 bases. V gave up 5 bases and J gave up 8 bases; unmatched junction bases: 8. CDR1 MNHEY and CDR2 SVGAGI come from the germline V gene. This CDR3 spans 13 amino acids. Here the CDR3 reads CASSLQGPGGYTF. The CDR3 DNA is TGTGCCAGCAGTCTACAGGGGCCGGGCGGCTACACCTTC.

This chain connects TRBV6-5 to TRBJ1-1, with D unresolved. Germline CDR1 is MNHEY and CDR2 is SVGAGI. The CDR3 runs 11 residues. V was shortened by 4 bases and J by 6 bases, with 6 bases between the two germline ends. The CDR3 nucleotides read TGTGCCAGCAGTTTCACGGCTGAAGCTTTCTTT. Its translation is CASSFTAEAFF.

This clone has just a few counts. The chain joins TRBV30 to TRBJ1-4; 7 bases align to TRBD1. Losses at the gene ends were 4 bases for V and 6 bases for J; bases not matched to a gene: 2. CDR1 and CDR2 (germline): GTSNPN, SVGIG (reference sequence). The CDR3 is made up of 12 amino acids. This CDR3 is CAWTRGDEKLFF. The CDR3 DNA is TGTGCCTGGACCAGGGGGGATGAAAAACTGTTTTTT. Full variable domain (remainder filled in from reference TRBV30 and TRBJ1-4): SQTIHQWPATLVQPVGSPLSLECTVEGTSNPNLYWYRQAAGRGLQLLFYSVGIGQISSEVPQNLSASRPQDRQFILSSKKLLLSDSGFYLCAWTRGDEKLFFGSGTQLSVL.

V usage is TRBV23-1 and J usage is TRBJ1-5; D possibly corresponds to TRBD1 (5 bases). TRBV23-1 is designated an ORF whose function remains uncertain. The CDR3 length is 17 residues. V lost 4 bases, J lost 7 bases, and 23 bases lay in between. This CDR3 reads CASSRAGGRQGGQPQHF. DNA for the CDR3: TGCGCCAGCAGTCGGGCTGGGGGGAGACAAGGCGGCCAGCCCCAGCATTTT.

The chain couples TRBV2 to TRBJ1-1, with D possibly TRBD1 on 6 matching bases. With 5 bases removed from V and 3 bases from J, the gap between germline ends came to 13 bases. CDR1 is SNHLY, CDR2 FYNNEI, per germline. CDR3 length: 14 amino acids. The CDR3 DNA reads TGTGCCAGCAGTAACAGGGTACGGTACACTGAAGCTTTCTTT. Amino acid sequence: CASSNRVRYTEAFF.

This clone was seen only once. The chain uses TRBV3-1 (or the pseudogene TRBV3-2) and TRBJ1-5; 9 bases match TRBD1. Germline loops: CDR1 LGHDT, CDR2 YNNKEL (reference sequence). The length of the CDR3 is 17 residues. Trimming removed 6 bases from V and 3 bases from J; junction bases left unmatched: 12. The DNA for the CDR3 is TGTGCCAGCAGTCTTGGGACAGGGATCCCCCACAATCAGCCCCAGCATTTT. As protein: CASSLGTGIPHNQPQHF.

The chain couples TRBV6-6 to TRBJ1-1; tentatively, D is TRBD1 (6 bases). From germline, CDR1 is MNHNY and CDR2 SVGAGI (reference sequence). CDR3 length: 14 amino acids. V was shortened by 6 bases and J by 1 base, with 12 bases between the two germline ends. CDR3 sequence: CASRPRGGNTEAFF. Here the CDR3 DNA reads TGTGCCAGCAGGCCGAGGGGGGGGAACACTGAAGCTTTCTTT.

Only one count was recorded for this clone. V gene TRBV23-1 combines with J gene TRBJ1-2; the D gene is possibly TRBD1 (5 bases). TRBV23-1 is sorted into the ORF group, with uncertain function. V shed 7 bases and J shed 3 bases, with 12 bases lying between them. The CDR3 covers 13 residues. Written as DNA, the CDR3 is TGCGCCAGCATAAGCAGGGCCCACTATGGCTACACCTTC. Amino acids: CASISRAHYGYTF.